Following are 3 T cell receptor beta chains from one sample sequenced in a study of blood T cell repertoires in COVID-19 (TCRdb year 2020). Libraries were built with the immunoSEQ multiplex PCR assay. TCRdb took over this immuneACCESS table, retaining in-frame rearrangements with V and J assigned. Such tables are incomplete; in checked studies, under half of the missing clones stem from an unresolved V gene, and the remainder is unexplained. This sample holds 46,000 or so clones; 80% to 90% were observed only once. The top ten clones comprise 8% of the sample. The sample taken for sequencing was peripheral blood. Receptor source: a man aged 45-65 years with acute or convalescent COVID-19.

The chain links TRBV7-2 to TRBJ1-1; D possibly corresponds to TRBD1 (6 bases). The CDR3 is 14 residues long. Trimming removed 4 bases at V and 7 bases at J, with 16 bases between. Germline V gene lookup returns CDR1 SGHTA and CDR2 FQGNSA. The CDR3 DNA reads TGTGCCAGCAGCTGGAAAGGGGGAGGGTTTGAAGCTTTCTTT. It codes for CASSWKGGGFEAFF.

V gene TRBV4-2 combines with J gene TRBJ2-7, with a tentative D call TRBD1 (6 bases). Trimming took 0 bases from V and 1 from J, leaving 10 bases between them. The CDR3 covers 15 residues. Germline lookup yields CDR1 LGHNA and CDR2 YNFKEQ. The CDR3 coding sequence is TGTGCCAGCAGCCAAGATCCCAGGGGATCCTACGAGCAGTACTTC. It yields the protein CASSQDPRGSYEQYF.

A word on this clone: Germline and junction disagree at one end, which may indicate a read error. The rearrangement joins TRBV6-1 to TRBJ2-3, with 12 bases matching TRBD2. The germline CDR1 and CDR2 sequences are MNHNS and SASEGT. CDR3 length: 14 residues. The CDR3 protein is CATELAGGPETQYF. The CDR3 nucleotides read TGTGCCACTGAGCTAGCGGGGGGGCCAGAAACGCAGTATTTT.